This entry lists 7 T cell receptor beta chains sequenced from one sample in a study of CD8 T cells in ankylosing spondylitis (TCRdb year 2017). The library relied on 5' RACE. The instrument was an Illumina HiSeq 2500. TCRdb trimmed public reads at Q25 via fastp, called clones via MiXCR and kept in-frame beta chains. CDR3 protein duplicates are merged, each entry listing the most common genes and DNA. This sample is represented by roughly 700,000 distinct CDR3 sequences; roughly 19% of them were singletons. Clones ranked in the top ten supply under 20% of the sample. The antigens of these receptors remain unknown. The investigation overall reported the following: A TCR beta motif of several highly homologous amino acid variants appeared characteristic of blood from ankylosing spondylitis patients.

Source material: blood, either unsorted or a sorted T cell fraction (not recorded which). Receptors were obtained from a male donor with ankylosing spondylitis.

This chain joins TRBV6-2 or TRBV6-3 and TRBJ1-3; no definite D call. The CDR3 extends over 15 amino acids. Trimming pared 6 bases from V and 1 base from J, leaving 13 bases between. Germline V CDR1 and CDR2: MNHEY, SVGEGT. The CDR3 region is CASRHNQQSGNTIYF. The CDR3 DNA follows: TGTGCCAGCAGACATAACCAACAATCTGGAAACACCATATATTTT.

There are a few counts of this clonotype. J is TRBJ1-1 and V is TRBV5-6; 7 nucleotides align to TRBD1. Germline assignment: CDR1 SGHDT and CDR2 YYEEEE. The CDR3 runs 15 residues. V lost 4 bases and J lost 0; bases outside the gene matches: 6. CDR3 protein: CASSAPGQLNTEAFF. Here the CDR3 DNA reads TGTGCCAGCAGCGCTCCGGGACAGCTGAACACTGAAGCTTTCTTT.

The DNA of the CDR3 is TGTGCCAGCAGCCTTGGGGGGGCCCTGTACCAAGAGACCCAGTACTTC. Its translation: CASSLGGALYQETQYF. The chain combines TRBV7-2 with TRBJ2-5; tentatively, D is TRBD2 (7 bases). Per the germline V gene, CDR1 is SGHTA and CDR2 is FQGNSA. CDR3 length: 16 amino acids. Trimming took off 5 bases at V and 0 bases at J, with 16 bases between the two ends.

In its sample, this clonotype was seen a few times. The chain uses TRBV12-3 or TRBV12-4 and TRBJ2-3; D could derive from TRBD1 or TRBD2 (5 bases each). V lost 2 bases and J 2 bases, leaving 23 bases between the germline ends. This CDR3 region has 19 residues. The CDR3 loop is CASSLRGWVGEGSTDTQYF. The CDR3 DNA follows: TGTGCCAGCAGTTTACGGGGCTGGGTCGGGGAAGGTTCCACAGATACGCAGTATTTT.

This clonotype has only a few counts. V is TRBV10-3 and J is TRBJ2-1; D gene uncertain. With 3 bases removed from V and 6 bases from J, the gap between germline ends came to 15 bases. CDR1 and CDR2 (germline): ENHRY, SYGVKD. CDR3 length equals 15 residues. CDR3 protein: CAISDSDPQGNEQFF. The DNA of the CDR3 is TGTGCCATCAGTGACTCGGACCCCCAAGGCAATGAGCAGTTCTTC.

The table lists this clonotype with many counts. This chain connects TRBV7-2 to TRBJ2-3; D not certain. Germline-derived CDR1 and CDR2 are SGHTA and FQGNSA. The ends were cut back, 6 bases at V and 0 bases at J, with 10 bases in the middle. CDR3 length: 14 residues. The CDR3 loop reads CASSLDGSTDTQYF. The CDR3 bases are TGTGCCAGCAGTTTGGACGGAAGCACAGATACGCAGTATTTT.

This clonotype was picked up a small number of times. This chain links TRBV5-1 with TRBJ1-5, with TRBD1 matching 9 bases. Looked up from germline, CDR1 is SGHRS and CDR2 is YFSETQ. This CDR3 comprises 16 residues. Trimming took 3 bases from V and 6 from J; bases not matched to a gene: 10. The CDR3 coding sequence is TGCGCCAGCAGCTACAAACAGGGGGCTCGGGGTCAGCCCCAGCATTTT. As protein: CASSYKQGARGQPQHF.